These T cell receptor beta chains were read from a single sample in a study of cytomegalovirus exposure and HLA in healthy donors. Measured with immunoSEQ multiplex PCR; TCRdb has only the in-frame clones, and not every one. Here the sample spans fewer than 250,000 clones, around 87% being singletons. The sequenced sample consisted of PBMCs. Receptors were obtained from a man in his late teens or twenties in good health and CMV-seronegative. The CDR3 runs from the conserved cysteine through the conserved F or W. The D gene is left open where the match is weak. Expanded clones get a size class; other rows say once, few or many, or leave the size out.

D,J,V,size,DNA,CDR3
TRBD2,TRBJ2-2,TRBV5-6,NA,TGTGCCAGCAGCTTCAGCGGGGCACGGACCGGGGAGCTGTTTTTT,CASSFSGARTGELFF
NA,TRBJ2-7,TRBV28,NA,TGTGCCAGCAGTCTAACACAACACGGGGAAGTCTACGAGCAGTACTTC,CASSLTQHGEVYEQYF
NA,TRBJ2-7,TRBV5-1,NA,TGCGCCAGCAGCTTGGGTCAGGGGACCTCCTACGAGCAGTACTTC,CASSLGQGTSYEQYF
NA,TRBJ1-2,TRBV9,NA,TGTGCCAGCAGCGTAGACCCCCAGGGGAACTATGGCTACACCTTC,CASSVDPQGNYGYTF
NA,TRBJ2-2,TRBV29-1,NA,TGCAGCGTTGAAAAAACTTCGGGGGACACCGGGGAGCTGTTTTTT,CSVEKTSGDTGELFF
TRBD2,TRBJ2-7,TRBV27,once,TGTGCCAGCAGCCCGAAACCCCCCGGGACTAGCGGGAGAGGGTACGAGCAGTACTTC,CASSPKPPGTSGRGYEQYF
TRBD2,TRBJ2-3,TRBV2,NA,TGTGCCGGTGGACTAGCGGACACTCATACGCAGTATTTT,CAGGLADTHTQYF
NA,TRBJ1-6,TRBV9,NA,TGTGCCAGCAGCAGGCGGGTGGTGGATTCACCCCTCCACTTT,CASSRRVVDSPLHF
NA,TRBJ2-1,TRBV11-2,NA,TGTGCCAGCAGCTTAGTTCTTAGGACTCCATGGGCGGATGAGCAGTTCTTC,CASSLVLRTPWADEQFF
TRBD1,TRBJ2-3,TRBV27,NA,TGTGCCAGCAGTTTCGGGCTCCGGCAGGGGGCAGATACGCAGTATTTT,CASSFGLRQGADTQYF
TRBD1,TRBJ1-5,TRBV2,few,TGTGCCAGCAGTGATGCCTGGACAGGGGGAAGGCCCCAGCATTTT,CASSDAWTGGRPQHF
TRBD2,TRBJ2-1,TRBV11-2,NA,TGTGCCAGCAGCTTATTCAGGGAGGGTGAGCAGTTCTTC,CASSLFREGEQFF
NA,TRBJ1-2,TRBV19,NA,TGTGCCAGTGGCTGGGCGGGGGCGAACGGCTACACCTTC,CASGWAGANGYTF
NA,TRBJ2-3,TRBV7-9,NA,TGTGCCAGCAGCTTAGAAGGGCGGGGAACGCAGTATTTT,CASSLEGRGTQYF
TRBD1,TRBJ1-1,TRBV29-1,NA,TGCAGCGTTGAAAGGAAGGACAGGGGCCGTCCCTGGATGAACACTGAAGCTTTCTTT,CSVERKDRGRPWMNTEAFF
NA,TRBJ1-1,TRBV15,NA,TGTGCCACCAGCAGAGGCGCGAACACTGAAGCTTTCTTT,CATSRGANTEAFF
TRBD1,TRBJ1-2,TRBV4-1,few,TGCGCCAGCAGCCGGGACAGGGTTAACTATGGCTACACCTTC,CASSRDRVNYGYTF
NA,TRBJ1-5,TRBV28,NA,TGTGCCAGCAGCTCCGCCGGACAGAGCAATCAGCCCCAGCATTTT,CASSSAGQSNQPQHF
TRBD1,TRBJ2-7,TRBV27,once,TGTGCCAGCAGTTTAATAAGGGACAGGGGGCTCGAGCAGTACTTC,CASSLIRDRGLEQYF
TRBD2,TRBJ2-3,TRBV9,NA,TGTGCCAGCAGCGCGGGACTAGCGAAGACAGATACGCAGTATTTT,CASSAGLAKTDTQYF
NA,TRBJ1-2,TRBV23-1,NA,TGCGCCAGCAGCCCCCAGTTAGGCTACACCTTC,CASSPQLGYTF
NA,TRBJ2-5,TRBV7-8,NA,TGTGCCAGCAGCTCCGGCCGGACAGACCAAGAGACCCAGTACTTC,CASSSGRTDQETQYF
NA,TRBJ2-2,TRBV2,NA,TGTGCCAGCAGAGCCACTCCCGGCGGGGAGCTGTTTTTT,CASRATPGGELFF
NA,TRBJ2-5,TRBV28,NA,TGTGCCAGCAGTAACTCAGGGGGAGGAGAGACCCAGTACTTC,CASSNSGGGETQYF
NA,TRBJ1-5,TRBV5-6,NA,TGTGCCAGCAGCTTACTCGGCAGGGCGGGAGGAAATCAGCCCCAGCATTTT,CASSLLGRAGGNQPQHF